The clone carrying this T cell receptor (beta chain) has only a few counts. As yet, its antigen is unknown. The data were obtained in a study of CD8+ T cells in alopecia areata. Study in general: Treated patients received severity scores based on the percentage of scalp area affected. General study findings and limits: Resident alphabeta T cells of normal skin are also sequenced in scalp samples. Higher clonality and more expanded CD8+ clones appeared in lesional than normal scalp.

Treatment indicated: oral pan-JAK inhibitor, 5-10 mg twice daily. Sampling of alopecia areata patients yielded lesional scalp punch biopsies as well as peripheral blood. The CDR3 is 14 residues long. Germline values: CDR1 MNHEY, CDR2 SVGAGI. The V and J ends lost 4 bases and 0 bases respectively, with 9 bases between them. The sequencing template was cDNA reverse transcribed from extracted RNA. Clones were sequenced by immunoSEQ multiplex PCR, and TCRdb holds only the in-frame ones, with some missing. Among fewer than 250,000 clones listed, around two fifths were seen once. The chain combines TRBV6-5 with TRBJ1-2; a weak D match, TRBD1 (5 bases). The sequence was collected from a human donor with alopecia areata. The specimen comprised CD4+ T cells sorted from blood, sampled at roughly week 36, from a patient treated with tofacitinib. The CDR3 DNA sequence: TGTGCCAGCAGTTGGGGACTCGCTAACTATGGCTACACCTTC. The encoded protein is CASSWGLANYGYTF.